Listed below are T cell receptor beta chains from one sample, sequenced in a study of graft-versus-host responses after intestinal transplantation. Here immunoSEQ multiplex PCR was the method, and the copy in TCRdb shows in-frame clones only, minus some. The table shows some 39,000 clones, with more than 85% occurring only once. The sample consisted of PBMCs, taken almost 750 days after intestinal transplantation. Source of these receptors: a human patient who received an intestinal transplant, so some T cells may come from the graft donor. Each CDR3 is given with its conserved first and last residue. A D gene is named only where the DNA matches it firmly. Clone sizes are given selectively: once, few, many, or a class where the clone is expanded.

abundance: NA
len: 14
v_gene: TRBV13
j_gene: TRBJ1-4
d_gene: TRBD1
CDR3nt: TGTGCCAGCAGCTTAAGGACAGGAAATGAAAAACTGTTTTTT
CDR3aa: CASSLRTGNEKLFF

abundance: NA
len: 22
v_gene: TRBV23-1
j_gene: TRBJ2-5
d_gene: TRBD2
CDR3nt: TGCGCCAGCAGTCAAAATCGGATTTTTCGGACTAGCGGGAGGAGCCCCCAAGAGACCCAGTACTTC
CDR3aa: CASSQNRIFRTSGRSPQETQYF

abundance: NA
len: 14
v_gene: TRBV5-4
j_gene: TRBJ2-2
d_gene: NA
CDR3nt: TGTGCCAGCAGCCAAGATAGGCATTCGGGGGAGCTGTTTTTT
CDR3aa: CASSQDRHSGELFF

abundance: once
len: 15
v_gene: TRBV9
j_gene: TRBJ1-1
d_gene: TRBD1
CDR3nt: TGTGCCAGCAGCGTAGCTCTCGGACAGGCAGGTGGAGCTTTCTTT
CDR3aa: CASSVALGQAGGAFF

abundance: NA
len: 14
v_gene: TRBV6-6
j_gene: TRBJ2-5
d_gene: NA
CDR3nt: TGTGCCATCCAGGACAGCGGGGACAAGAGAACCCAGTACTTC
CDR3aa: CAIQDSGDKRTQYF

abundance: NA
len: 16
v_gene: TRBV7-3
j_gene: TRBJ1-3
d_gene: TRBD1
CDR3nt: TGTGCCAGCAGAGCGACAGGGGAGAGCTCTGGAAACACCATATATTTT
CDR3aa: CASRATGESSGNTIYF

abundance: NA
len: 16
v_gene: TRBV18
j_gene: TRBJ2-1
d_gene: TRBD2
CDR3nt: TGTGCCAGCTCACCTCGGGTAGCGGGAGGCAATGATGAGCAGTTCTTC
CDR3aa: CASSPRVAGGNDEQFF

abundance: NA
len: 14
v_gene: TRBV6-1
j_gene: TRBJ1-1
d_gene: NA
CDR3nt: TGTGCCAGCAGGGAAGAAGGGTTCGTCGGGGTTCCCCTCTTT
CDR3aa: CASREEGFVGVPLF

abundance: NA
len: 13
v_gene: TRBV6-4
j_gene: TRBJ2-5
d_gene: TRBD1
CDR3nt: TGTGCCAGCGACCTAGGGACAGCTAAGGAGCAGTACTTC
CDR3aa: CASDLGTAKEQYF

abundance: NA
len: 15
v_gene: TRBV7-2
j_gene: TRBJ2-7
d_gene: NA
CDR3nt: TGTGCCAGCAGCTTAGCGACGAGGGTGGGGCCCGAGCAGTACTTC
CDR3aa: CASSLATRVGPEQYF

abundance: NA
len: 16
v_gene: TRBV9
j_gene: TRBJ2-3
d_gene: NA
CDR3nt: TGTGCCAGCAGCGTAGGAGGGGGGACTAACACAGATACGCAGTATTTT
CDR3aa: CASSVGGGTNTDTQYF

abundance: once
len: 14
v_gene: TRBV4-2
j_gene: TRBJ2-1
d_gene: NA
CDR3nt: TGTGCCAGCAGCCACCTTGGGTGGTTTGATGAGCAGTTCTTC
CDR3aa: CASSHLGWFDEQFF

abundance: NA
len: 14
v_gene: TRBV4-1
j_gene: TRBJ2-1
d_gene: NA
CDR3nt: TGCGCCAGCAGCCAAGCCGGAGGGGTAGATGAGCAGTTCTTC
CDR3aa: CASSQAGGVDEQFF

abundance: NA
len: 14
v_gene: TRBV6-1
j_gene: TRBJ2-7
d_gene: TRBD1
CDR3nt: TGTGCCAGCAGTCTGGGACAGGGGGCGAGGGAGCAGTACTTC
CDR3aa: CASSLGQGAREQYF

abundance: NA
len: 14
v_gene: TRBV2
j_gene: TRBJ1-5
d_gene: NA
CDR3nt: TGTGCCAGCCATTCGGGACACGGCAATCAGCCCCAGCATTTT
CDR3aa: CASHSGHGNQPQHF

abundance: NA
len: 14
v_gene: TRBV6-5
j_gene: TRBJ1-1
d_gene: NA
CDR3nt: TGTGCCAGCAGTTACCGGGGGTTGAACACTGAAGCTTTCTTT
CDR3aa: CASSYRGLNTEAFF

abundance: NA
len: 16
v_gene: TRBV6-6
j_gene: TRBJ1-1
d_gene: NA
CDR3nt: TGTGCCAGCAGTTACCGCCAGGGCACTATGAACACTGAAGCTTTCTTT
CDR3aa: CASSYRQGTMNTEAFF

abundance: once
len: 13
v_gene: TRBV6-6
j_gene: TRBJ1-2
d_gene: NA
CDR3nt: TGTGCCACGCGACCGGGGGCAAACTATGGCTACACCTTC
CDR3aa: CATRPGANYGYTF

abundance: NA
len: 17
v_gene: TRBV10-3
j_gene: TRBJ2-1
d_gene: NA
CDR3nt: TGTGCCATCAGTGAGTCGACGCGACGAAGCTCCTACAATGAGCAGTTCTTC
CDR3aa: CAISESTRRSSYNEQFF

abundance: NA
len: 13
v_gene: TRBV5-5
j_gene: TRBJ2-5
d_gene: NA
CDR3nt: TGTGCCAGCAGCCCTGTAGGGGGGGAGACCCAGTACTTC
CDR3aa: CASSPVGGETQYF

abundance: NA
len: 15
v_gene: TRBV28
j_gene: TRBJ2-3
d_gene: TRBD2
CDR3nt: TGTGCCAGCAGTATACTAGCGGGAGAGGGAGATACGCAGTATTTT
CDR3aa: CASSILAGEGDTQYF

abundance: once
len: 12
v_gene: TRBV30
j_gene: TRBJ2-2
d_gene: NA
CDR3nt: TGTGCCTGGACTCCGAACACCGGGGAGCTGTTTTTT
CDR3aa: CAWTPNTGELFF

abundance: once
len: 14
v_gene: TRBV7-2
j_gene: TRBJ1-4
d_gene: NA
CDR3nt: TGTGCCAGCCGACCGGGACCGCTTAATGAAAAACTGTTTTTT
CDR3aa: CASRPGPLNEKLFF

abundance: NA
len: 14
v_gene: TRBV28
j_gene: TRBJ1-5
d_gene: NA
CDR3nt: TGTGCCAGCAGGCCCCCCTGGGACAATCAGCCCCAGCATTTT
CDR3aa: CASRPPWDNQPQHF

abundance: NA
len: 16
v_gene: TRBV28
j_gene: TRBJ2-7
d_gene: NA
CDR3nt: TGTGCCAGCTCAACTTCTCCGGGACACCAAACCTACGAGCAGTACTTC
CDR3aa: CASSTSPGHQTYEQYF

abundance: once
len: 17
v_gene: TRBV27
j_gene: TRBJ2-5
d_gene: NA
CDR3nt: TGTGCCAGCAGTACTCCCCCTGGCGGAAGCCCCCCGGAGACCCAGTACTTC
CDR3aa: CASSTPPGGSPPETQYF

abundance: NA
len: 11
v_gene: TRBV7-6
j_gene: TRBJ2-1
d_gene: NA
CDR3nt: TGTGCCAGCAGCTCGACCAATGAGCAGTTCTTC
CDR3aa: CASSSTNEQFF

abundance: once
len: 15
v_gene: TRBV4-1
j_gene: TRBJ2-7
d_gene: TRBD1
CDR3nt: TGCGCCAGCAGTGGGGTAGGGGGCCGAGTGTACGAGCAGTACTTC
CDR3aa: CASSGVGGRVYEQYF

abundance: NA
len: 12
v_gene: TRBV6-5
j_gene: TRBJ2-3
d_gene: NA
CDR3nt: TGTGCCAGCAGGTCGACTTCGGATACGCAGTATTTT
CDR3aa: CASRSTSDTQYF

abundance: NA
len: 17
v_gene: TRBV5-1
j_gene: TRBJ2-3
d_gene: TRBD2
CDR3nt: TGCGCCAGCAGCTTGGCCGGGGTAGCGGGACGGGTAGATACGCAGTATTTT
CDR3aa: CASSLAGVAGRVDTQYF

abundance: few
len: 11
v_gene: TRBV19
j_gene: TRBJ1-2
d_gene: NA
CDR3nt: TGTGCCAGTAGGACAGGCGATGGCTACACCTTC
CDR3aa: CASRTGDGYTF

abundance: NA
len: 16
v_gene: TRBV15
j_gene: TRBJ2-7
d_gene: TRBD2
CDR3nt: TGTGCCACCAGCAGACAATACGGACTAGCGGACTACGAGCAGTACTTC
CDR3aa: CATSRQYGLADYEQYF

abundance: NA
len: 18
v_gene: TRBV5-4
j_gene: TRBJ2-7
d_gene: TRBD2
CDR3nt: TGTGCCAGCAGCTTGCTCTTCGGCTTAGCGGGGGACTCCTACGAGCAGTACTTC
CDR3aa: CASSLLFGLAGDSYEQYF

abundance: NA
len: 14
v_gene: TRBV6-4
j_gene: TRBJ2-3
d_gene: TRBD2
CDR3nt: TGTGCCAGCAGTGACTCGCGGGAGACAGATACGCAGTATTTT
CDR3aa: CASSDSRETDTQYF

abundance: NA
len: 15
v_gene: TRBV7-2
j_gene: TRBJ1-6
d_gene: NA
CDR3nt: TGTGCCAGCAGGGACCCGTGGAGGCATAATTCACCCCTCCACTTT
CDR3aa: CASRDPWRHNSPLHF

abundance: NA
len: 13
v_gene: TRBV2
j_gene: TRBJ2-5
d_gene: NA
CDR3nt: TGTGCCAGCAGCCCCAGGGTACTGGAGACCCAGTACTTC
CDR3aa: CASSPRVLETQYF

abundance: NA
len: 16
v_gene: TRBV7-6
j_gene: TRBJ2-7
d_gene: NA
CDR3nt: TGTGCCAGCAGCTTAGCTTCAGGAGTTAGGTCCTACGAGCAGTACTTC
CDR3aa: CASSLASGVRSYEQYF

abundance: NA
len: 15
v_gene: TRBV11-2
j_gene: TRBJ2-5
d_gene: NA
CDR3nt: TGTGCCAGCAGCTTATATAGGTATTCCCAAGAGACCCAGTACTTC
CDR3aa: CASSLYRYSQETQYF

abundance: NA
len: 14
v_gene: TRBV5-1
j_gene: TRBJ1-6
d_gene: NA
CDR3nt: TGCGCCAGCAGCGTCGGTACAGCGGATTCACCCCTCCACTTT
CDR3aa: CASSVGTADSPLHF

abundance: NA
len: 14
v_gene: TRBV28
j_gene: TRBJ2-7
d_gene: TRBD2
CDR3nt: TGTGCCAGCAGTTATAGCGGGAGGATTAGGGAGCAGTACTTC
CDR3aa: CASSYSGRIREQYF

abundance: NA
len: 13
v_gene: TRBV7-3
j_gene: TRBJ1-1
d_gene: NA
CDR3nt: TGTGCCAGCAGCTTTTCGGTATCCACTGAAGCTTTCTTT
CDR3aa: CASSFSVSTEAFF

abundance: NA
len: 11
v_gene: TRBV28
j_gene: TRBJ1-2
d_gene: NA
CDR3nt: TGTGCCAGCAGTCCCACTGTGGGCTACACCTTC
CDR3aa: CASSPTVGYTF

abundance: NA
len: 12
v_gene: TRBV5-5
j_gene: TRBJ2-2
d_gene: NA
CDR3nt: TGTGCCAGCAGCTTCACTCTCGGGGAGCTGTTTTTT
CDR3aa: CASSFTLGELFF

abundance: NA
len: 15
v_gene: TRBV2
j_gene: TRBJ2-1
d_gene: TRBD2
CDR3nt: TGTGCCAGCAGTGAAGCTTCGCGGGGGGGCTATGAGCAGTTCTTC
CDR3aa: CASSEASRGGYEQFF

abundance: NA
len: 13
v_gene: TRBV6-5
j_gene: TRBJ1-2
d_gene: NA
CDR3nt: TGTGCCAGCAGTTACAGCAGGGGATGGGACTACACCTTC
CDR3aa: CASSYSRGWDYTF